Each of the 29 T cell receptor beta chains below was sequenced from the same sample in a study of OX40 agonist ivuxolimab in advanced cancers. The data were produced by immunoSEQ multiplex PCR, yet TCRdb's version contains in-frame clones alone and is incomplete. The repertoire consists of some 70,000 clones, with 70% to 90% occurring once and the leading ten covering 2.5% to 3%. Specimen: CD4+ or CD8+ T cells sorted from blood, collected in a trial of the OX40 agonist ivuxolimab. The receptors shown here come from an adult with an advanced solid tumor such as melanoma, head and neck, liver or kidney cancer.

This chain connects TRBV10-2 to TRBJ1-5; a possible D gene is TRBD1 (6 bases). The CDR3 runs to 16 residues. Germline V gives CDR1 WSHSY, CDR2 SAAADI. Trimming left V 2 bases short and J 0 bases short, with 11 bases between. CDR3 coding DNA: TGCGCCAGCAGTGAGACAGGGATTTATAGCAATCAGCCCCAGCATTTT. Its translation is CASSETGIYSNQPQHF.

The chain links TRBV9 to TRBJ2-5; 7 nucleotides agree with TRBD1. The CDR3 has 15 amino acids. Unmatched junction bases numbered 9, after V lost 0 bases and J lost 7 bases. Germline assignment: CDR1 SGDLS and CDR2 YYNGEE. In DNA form, the CDR3 reads TGTGCCAGCAGCGTAGGGGACAGATCCACGGCGACCCAGTACTTC. It translates to CASSVGDRSTATQYF.

The gene calls are TRBV19 and TRBJ2-5, with 12 positions matching TRBD2. The V segment lost 7 bases and the J segment 2 bases; nucleotides outside the gene matches: 5. CDR1 and CDR2 from the germline V gene are LNHDA and SQIVND (reference sequence). The CDR3 contains 15 residues. CDR3 coding DNA: TGTGCCAGTACTGGACTAGCGGGGCCTCAAGAGACCCAGTACTTC. Translated, it gives CASTGLAGPQETQYF. The full variable domain, its missing parts supplied by reference TRBV19 and TRBJ2-5, is DGGITQSPKYLFRKEGQNVTLSCEQNLNHDAMYWYRQDPGQGLRLIYYSQIVNDFQKGDIAEGYSVSREKKESFPLTVTSAQKNPTAFYLCASTGLAGPQETQYFGPGTRLLVL.

The rearrangement links TRBV19 to TRBJ2-7; D remains ambiguous. CDR1 is LNHDA, CDR2 SQIVND, per germline (reference sequence). This CDR3 has 13 residues. V was shortened by 8 bases and J by 6 bases, with 17 bases between the two germline ends. CDR3 sequence: CASRGPLRSEQYF. Here the CDR3 DNA reads TGTGCCAGTCGAGGACCCCTCAGGAGCGAGCAGTACTTC.

This sequence joins TRBV7-3 and TRBJ2-1; TRBD2 aligns across 9 bases. Trimming removed 2 bases from V and 4 bases from J; junction bases left unmatched: 3. The CDR3 covers 15 residues. Per germline, CDR1 SGHTA and CDR2 FQGTGA. The CDR3 DNA reads TGTGCCAGCAGCTTAGGTCTAGCGGGGTACAATGAGCAGTTCTTC. This gives the protein CASSLGLAGYNEQFF.

This clone was counted a few times. The genes are TRBV28 and TRBJ1-4; unclear D gene. The V gene lost 2 bases and the J gene lost 8 bases, with 9 bases spanning the gap. Germline CDR1 and CDR2: MDHEN and SYDVKM. The CDR3 covers 13 residues. The CDR3 DNA sequence: TGTGCCAGCAGTTTAGGGGAATCCGAAAAACTGTTTTTT. Its translation: CASSLGESEKLFF.

V usage is TRBV11-1 and J usage is TRBJ2-2, with D possibly being TRBD2 (5 bases). The germline V gene encodes CDR1 SGHAT and CDR2 FQDESV (reference sequence). The CDR3 runs 16 residues. Trimming pared 6 bases from V and 5 bases from J, leaving 19 bases between. CDR3 sequence: CASSSQSLSGTGELFF. The CDR3 DNA follows: TGTGCCAGCAGTTCCCAGTCACTTTCGGGGACCGGGGAGCTGTTTTTT.

The chain has TRBV19 and TRBJ1-1; D not resolved. Trimming left V 3 bases short and J 4 bases short, with 12 bases between. This CDR3 has 14 amino acids. From germline, CDR1 is LNHDA and CDR2 SQIVND (reference sequence). The DNA of the CDR3 is TGTGCCAGTAGTATCGGCGCCGCAAGCACTGAAGCTTTCTTT. Protein product: CASSIGAASTEAFF.

This sequence joins TRBV11-3 and TRBJ1-1; D gene unclear. Germline CDR1 SGHNT, CDR2 YENEEA. The germline V and J ends were trimmed by 0 bases and 1 base, with 3 bases remaining between them. The CDR3 is 13 amino acids. CDR3 in amino acids: CASSLDRNTEAFF. As DNA, the CDR3 is TGTGCCAGCAGCTTAGATCGGAACACTGAAGCTTTCTTT.

This clone was observed a single time. The chain recombines TRBV7-9 with TRBJ1-2; perhaps TRBD1 as D (5 bases). This CDR3 has 13 amino acids. Trimming left V 5 bases short and J 6 bases short, with 13 bases between. The V gene's germline CDR1 is SEHNR and CDR2 FQNEAQ (reference sequence). CDR3: CASSPSRGHGYTF. In DNA form, the CDR3 reads TGTGCCAGCAGCCCATCTAGGGGCCATGGCTACACCTTC. Supplemented by reference TRBV7-9 and TRBJ1-2, the full variable domain reads DTGVSQNPRHKITKRGQNVTFRCDPISEHNRLYWYRQTLGQGPEFLTYFQNEAQLEKSRLLSDRFSAERPKGSFSTLEIQRTEQGDSAMYLCASSPSRGHGYTFGSGTRLTVV.

The chain carries TRBV10-3 and TRBJ1-1; D possibly corresponds to TRBD1 (5 bases). The ends were cut back, 6 bases at V and 3 bases at J, with 11 bases in the middle. CDR1 and CDR2 (germline): ENHRY, SYGVKD. The CDR3 sequence is 13 residues long. This CDR3 reads CAIRRGADTEAFF. CDR3 nucleotide sequence: TGTGCCATCAGAAGGGGCGCGGACACTGAAGCTTTCTTT.

The rearrangement links TRBV18 to TRBJ1-2, with 10 bases that match TRBD1. CDR3 length equals 14 residues. The J segment lost 7 bases and the V segment lost 3 bases, leaving 5 bases of the junction unmatched. Germline CDR1 KGHSH, CDR2 LQKENI. The CDR3 DNA sequence: TGTGCCAGCTCACCCGGACAGGGGGAAAGTGGCTACACCTTC. It is translated as CASSPGQGESGYTF.

The chain employs TRBV18 and TRBJ2-4; 14 bases map to TRBD2. This CDR3 region has 19 residues. V dropped 3 bases and J dropped 0; count of bases not matched to a gene: 7. CDR1 KGHSH and CDR2 LQKENI come from the germline V gene. CDR3 DNA: TGTGCCAGCTCACCTCCCGGACTAGCGGGGGGTATAGCCAAAAACATTCAGTACTTC. Translating it yields CASSPPGLAGGIAKNIQYF.

This clone is a singleton in its sample. The chain uses TRBV27 and TRBJ2-1; 10 bases match TRBD1. J was trimmed by 13 bases and V by 4 bases; bases with no gene match: 4. Germline-derived CDR1 and CDR2 are MNHEY and SMNVEV (reference sequence). This CDR3 is built from 12 residues. The CDR3 region has the DNA TGTGCCAGCAGTTCGGGACAGGGGCATCAGTTCTTC. Protein product: CASSSGQGHQFF.

The chain combines TRBV7-3 with TRBJ2-6, with D perhaps TRBD1 or TRBD2 (5 bases each). This CDR3 spans 19 amino acids. The V gene's germline CDR1 is SGHTA and CDR2 FQGTGA. The V end was cut by 5 bases, the J end by 0 bases, with 20 bases between. The CDR3 nucleotides read TGTGCCAGCAGCCCAAAGCCGGGACGCTTACCCTCTGGGGCCAACGTCCTGACTTTC. Translation: CASSPKPGRLPSGANVLTF.

V and J are TRBV2 and TRBJ1-1, with D hard to call. Per germline, CDR1 SNHLY and CDR2 FYNNEI. V was pared by 7 bases and J by 0 bases, with 15 bases between. The CDR3 is made up of 15 amino acids. The CDR3 reads CASTETPTVNTEAFF. For the CDR3, the DNA is TGTGCCAGCACCGAAACGCCGACGGTGAACACTGAAGCTTTCTTT.

This clone was seen only a few times. The chain carries TRBV5-6 and TRBJ1-1; TRBD1 is a possible D gene (5 bases). This CDR3 is built from 13 residues. V dropped 2 bases and J dropped 4 bases, with 9 bases sitting between them. Germline lookup yields CDR1 SGHDT and CDR2 YYEEEE. The CDR3 is CASSFQGGTEAFF. The CDR3 coding sequence is TGTGCCAGCAGCTTCCAGGGTGGCACTGAAGCTTTCTTT. Variable domain in full (rest from reference TRBV5-6 and TRBJ1-1): DAGVTQSPTHLIKTRGQQVTLRCSPKSGHDTVSWYQQALGQGPQFIFQYYEEEERQRGNFPDRFSGHQFPNYSSELNVNALLLGDSALYLCASSFQGGTEAFFGQGTRLTVV.

This clone was seen only once. The chain joins TRBV7-2 to TRBJ2-5; the D gene is possibly TRBD1 (5 bases). V was pared by 4 bases and J by 1 base, with 13 bases between. This CDR3 has 15 residues. Germline V lookup: CDR1 SGHTA, CDR2 FQGNSA. This chain's CDR3 is CASSSRDSVQETQYF. CDR3 nucleotides: TGTGCCAGCAGCTCCCGCGACAGTGTCCAAGAGACCCAGTACTTC. The complete variable domain, with remaining parts taken from reference TRBV7-2 and TRBJ2-5, reads GAGVSQSPSNKVTEKGKDVELRCDPISGHTALYWYRQSLGQGLEFLIYFQGNSAPDKSGLPSDRFSAERTGGSVSTLTIQRTQQEDSAVYLCASSSRDSVQETQYFGPGTRLLVL.

The genes are TRBV6-5 and TRBJ1-3; possible D gene TRBD1, 6 bases. Germline V lookup: CDR1 MNHEY, CDR2 SVGAGI. The germline V and J ends were trimmed by 7 bases and 0 bases, with 7 bases remaining between them. CDR3 size: 13 residues. The chain's CDR3 is CASNRASGNTIYF. For the CDR3, the DNA is TGTGCCAGCAACAGGGCCTCTGGAAACACCATATATTTT.

The chain joins TRBV2 to TRBJ1-2, with D uncertain. V lost 7 bases to trimming and J lost 0 bases, with 9 bases between them. The CDR3 has 13 residues. Per germline, CDR1 SNHLY and CDR2 FYNNEI. CDR3 nucleotide sequence: TGTGCCAGCACGGTAGACTCTAACTATGGCTACACCTTC. This codes for CASTVDSNYGYTF.

The sample holds one count of this clone. This specimen includes other DNA sequences encoding the same CDR3. The chain is built from TRBV5-4 and TRBJ1-1; the D gene is possibly TRBD1 (5 bases). Germline V gene lookup returns CDR1 SGHNT and CDR2 YYREEE (reference sequence). The CDR3 length is 13 residues. V was trimmed by 2 bases and J by 2 bases, leaving 7 bases between them. CDR3 sequence reads: CASSFQGNTEAFF. The CDR3 region has the DNA TGTGCCAGCAGCTTCCAGGGAAACACTGAAGCTTTCTTT. The complete variable domain, with remaining parts taken from reference TRBV5-4 and TRBJ1-1, reads ETGVTQSPTHLIKTRGQQVTLRCSSQSGHNTVSWYQQALGQGPQFIFQYYREEENGRGNFPPRFSGLQFPNYSSELNVNALELDDSALYLCASSFQGNTEAFFGQGTRLTVV.

The chain is built from TRBV7-3 and TRBJ2-3; the D is unclear. Germline V CDR1 and CDR2: SGHTA, FQGTGA. V was clipped by 2 bases and J by 6 bases, with 24 bases between them. The CDR3 runs to 18 residues. This chain's CDR3 is CASSLEKGGPKERDTQYF. For the CDR3, the DNA is TGTGCCAGCAGCTTAGAGAAGGGCGGACCTAAAGAAAGGGATACGCAGTATTTT.

The chain couples TRBV5-1 to TRBJ1-3; no reliable D call. Per the germline V gene, CDR1 is SGHRS and CDR2 is YFSETQ. The V end was cut by 0 bases, the J end by 1 base, with 8 bases between. The CDR3 is 15 residues long. The CDR3 DNA sequence: TGCGCCAGCAGCTTGGACGAGGGTTCTGGAAACACCATATATTTT. Translated, it gives CASSLDEGSGNTIYF.

The rearrangement links TRBV30 to TRBJ2-1, with 11 bases matching TRBD2. The CDR3 length is 15 residues. V lost 3 bases to trimming and J lost 6 bases; unmatched junction nucleotides: 7. Germline lookup yields CDR1 GTSNPN and CDR2 SVGIG (reference sequence). CDR3 sequence (DNA): TGTGCCTGGAGCCCGGGTACTAGCGGGAGCAATGAGCAGTTCTTC. Translation gives CAWSPGTSGSNEQFF.

The chain joins TRBV19 to TRBJ1-2; D possibly corresponds to TRBD1 (6 bases). CDR1 LNHDA and CDR2 SQIVND come from the germline V gene (reference sequence). The CDR3 runs to 12 residues. Trimming removed 10 bases at V and 3 bases at J, with 12 bases between. CDR3 nucleotide sequence: TGTGCCATGTACAGGGAAGACTATGGCTACACCTTC. It specifies CAMYREDYGYTF.

DNA of the CDR3: TGTGCCAGCACCGATCCTGTGGGGCAAGCTTTCTTT. Encoded protein: CASTDPVGQAFF. This chain connects TRBV7-6 to TRBJ1-1, with TRBD1 as a possible D gene (5 bases). This CDR3 region has 12 residues. Germline CDR1 reads SGHVS; CDR2 reads FNYEAQ. Trimming pared 7 bases from V and 9 bases from J, leaving 15 bases between. Combining the CDR3 with reference TRBV7-6 and TRBJ1-1 gives the whole variable domain GAGVSQSPRYKVTKRGQDVALRCDPISGHVSLYWYRQALGQGPEFLTYFNYEAQQDKSGLPNDRFSAERPEGSISTLTIQRTEQRDSAMYRCASTDPVGQAFFGQGTRLTVV.

The CDR3 protein is CASSIGSGPDTF. The CDR3 bases are TGTGCCAGCAGCATCGGGTCCGGCCCAGACACCTTC. The genes are TRBV7-9 and TRBJ1-2, with D uncertain. CDR1 and CDR2 (germline): SEHNR, FQNEAQ (reference sequence). V dropped 5 bases and J dropped 12 bases, with 16 bases sitting between them. CDR3 length: 12 amino acids.

This chain connects TRBV29-1 to TRBJ1-4; maybe TRBD1 (5 bases). Germline V CDR1 and CDR2: SQVTM, ANQGSEA. CDR3 length equals 13 residues. With 7 bases removed from V and 8 bases from J, the gap between germline ends came to 17 bases. The CDR3 coding sequence is TGCAGCGCACGACGGGGGATGGGCGAAAAACTGTTTTTT. Translated, it gives CSARRGMGEKLFF.

This clone was observed a few times. The V call is TRBV7-8, the J call TRBJ2-7, with D maybe TRBD2 (5 bases). V lost 5 bases to trimming and J lost 3 bases, with 20 bases between them. Germline values: CDR1 SGHVS, CDR2 FQNEAQ. This CDR3 comprises 16 residues. CDR3 amino acids: CASSPYRVGSHYEQYF. The CDR3 nucleotides read TGTGCCAGCAGCCCCTACCGGGTGGGGAGTCACTACGAGCAGTACTTC.